This T cell receptor beta chain was documented in a study of regulatory T cells in long-lasting Graves disease. Time point denoted: newly diagnosed GD, antithyroid drugs for less than 3 months. The TCR library was made from RNA that had been extracted from PBMCs in TRIzol. The CDR3 sequence is 14 residues long. V was shortened by 0 bases and J by 7 bases, with 9 bases between the two germline ends. Germline V CDR1 and CDR2: LGHDT, YNNKEL (reference sequence). Arm-PCR of CDR3 regions and iRepertoire HTBI primers were the basis on which TCR beta libraries were built. Via MiXCR, TCRdb re-called the multiplex PCR reads, giving one row per CDR3 protein. The sample shows approximately 250,000 distinct CDR3 sequences, about 16% of them seen only once. This clonotype was seen only a few times.

The genes are TRBV3-1 and TRBJ1-4; D gene ambiguous. Material: peripheral blood mononuclear cells (PBMCs), obtained at new diagnosis, from a patient treated with antithyroid drugs. The TCR was taken from a female donor with Graves disease. This CDR3 is CASSQESLGEKLFF. The CDR3 DNA reads as TGTGCCAGCAGCCAAGAAAGCCTGGGTGAAAAACTGTTTTTT.